A single sample is the source of the 7 T cell receptor beta chains below, sequenced in a study of graft-versus-host responses after intestinal transplantation. TCRdb's copy holds only in-frame clones and misses some; the assay was immunoSEQ multiplex PCR. The sample carries about 6,400 clones, roughly 20% recorded once. The sequencing here drew on alloreactive CD4+ T cells from a mixed lymphocyte reaction culture, taken before transplantation. Subset indicated: CFSE-low proliferating T cells sorted from roughly 6-day pre-transplant mixed lymphocyte reaction (GvH or HvG direction). These receptors all come from a human patient who was an organ donor for intestinal transplantation.

The genes are TRBV21-1 and TRBJ2-5; the table calls TRBD2, which could not be checked here. TRBV21-1 is tagged as a pseudogene. The CDR3 contains 17 residues. The CDR3 region is CASRLGVAYTFSETQYF. The CDR3 nucleotides are TGTGCCAGCAGATTGGGTGTAGCTTACACTTTCTCTGAGACCCAGTACTTC.

A remark on this clone: The sample holds other DNA sequences that translate to the same CDR3. This chain uses TRBV7-8 with TRBJ2-3, with D tentatively TRBD2 (6 bases). CDR1 is SGHVS, CDR2 FQNEAQ, per germline. The CDR3 extends over 15 amino acids. V lost 6 bases and J lost 6, with 19 bases in between. The CDR3 here is CASSRPPAGTDTQYF. The CDR3 DNA reads TGTGCCAGCAGTCGGCCTCCGGCGGGGACGGATACGCAGTATTTT.

V is TRBV7-5 and J is TRBJ2-1. TRBV7-5 is recorded as a pseudogene. The CDR3 has 13 amino acids. The CDR3 DNA sequence: TGTGCCAGCAGCTCCACCCTCATGGGTGAGCAGTTCTTC. Its protein is CASSSTLMGEQFF.

This clone was found a few times. The chain has TRBV7-1 and TRBJ1-5; no definite D call. TRBV7-1 is noted as an ORF with a role that remains uncertain. CDR3 length equals 13 residues. Trimming left V 4 bases short and J 6 bases short, with 10 bases between. The chain's CDR3 is CASSLDRVQPQHF. For the CDR3, the DNA is TGTGCCAGCAGCTTAGACCGGGTTCAGCCCCAGCATTTT.

The chain joins TRBV9 to TRBJ1-6, with a tentative D call TRBD1 (5 bases). This CDR3 comprises 17 residues. Germline V gives CDR1 SGDLS, CDR2 YYNGEE. The V gene lost 0 bases and the J gene lost 2 bases, with 12 bases spanning the gap. This CDR3 is CASSVDGGTTYNSPLHF. Written as DNA, the CDR3 is TGTGCCAGCAGCGTAGATGGAGGGACGACCTATAATTCACCCCTCCACTTT.

The rearrangement joins TRBV7-9 to TRBJ2-5; 14 nucleotides match TRBD2. J was trimmed by 4 bases and V by 1 base; bases with no gene match: 11. Per the germline V gene, CDR1 is SEHNR and CDR2 is FQNEAQ (reference sequence). The CDR3 extends over 19 amino acids. The CDR3 spells CASSLVKRTSGGSGETQYF. The CDR3 nucleotides read TGTGCCAGCAGCTTAGTTAAACGGACTAGCGGGGGGTCAGGAGAGACCCAGTACTTC.

The rearrangement joins TRBV4-1 to TRBJ1-2, with no clear D. In germline, CDR1 is MGHRA, CDR2 YSYEKL. This CDR3 has 15 amino acids. Trimming took off 0 bases at V and 2 bases at J, with 10 bases between the two ends. The CDR3 spells CASSQEAAKNYGYTF. The CDR3 coding sequence is TGCGCCAGCAGCCAAGAGGCAGCGAAGAACTATGGCTACACCTTC.